The 16 T cell receptor beta chains listed next were all sequenced from one sample in a study of T cells in Graves' hyperthyroidism and ophthalmopathy. Researchers amplified the TCR beta CDR3 regions from RNA transcripts. The study used the HTBI primer set for a first-round RT-PCR of the TCR CDR3. TCRdb reprocessed the multiplex PCR reads with MiXCR, giving one entry per CDR3 protein. The repertoire holds fewer than 350,000 distinct CDR3 sequences, with roughly 19% as singletons. The sequencing sample was made of blood. The receptors derive from a man between 50 and 59 years old with Graves' ophthalmopathy.

This clonotype was counted many times. In DNA form, the CDR3 reads TGCAGTGCTACGACAGGGTTGGATGAAAAACTGTTTTTT. Its protein product is CSATTGLDEKLFF. This sequence joins TRBV20-1 and TRBJ1-4; 7 nucleotides align to TRBD1. There are 13 residues in the CDR3. Germline lookup yields CDR1 DFQATT and CDR2 SNEGSKA (reference sequence). Trimming cost V 4 bases and J 6 bases; bases outside gene matches: 5.

The chain has TRBV20-1 and TRBJ1-4; D gene uncertain. Germline CDR1 DFQATT, CDR2 SNEGSKA (reference sequence). Trimming stripped 1 base from V and 5 bases from J, with 14 bases between. The CDR3 loop spans 15 amino acids. CDR3 sequence: CSARASHSPNEKLFF. The DNA of the CDR3 is TGCAGTGCTAGAGCATCACATTCTCCCAATGAAAAACTGTTTTTT.

This clonotype was found many times. The genes are TRBV2 and TRBJ1-2, with D possibly TRBD1 on 5 matching bases. CDR1 is SNHLY and CDR2 is FYNNEI in the germline V gene. This CDR3 comprises 13 residues. Trimming shortened V by 7 bases and J by 6 bases, and 15 bases separated the two germline ends. Here the CDR3 reads CASIGAIKNGYTF. In DNA form, the CDR3 reads TGTGCCAGCATAGGGGCGATAAAGAATGGCTACACCTTC.

This clonotype was observed many times. The V and J genes are TRBV5-1 and TRBJ1-1; D call uncertain. Per germline, CDR1 SGHRS and CDR2 YFSETQ. The CDR3 contains 15 residues. V lost 0 bases, J lost 8 bases, and 17 bases lay in between. The DNA for the CDR3 is TGCGCCAGCAGCTTGGACGGGTCCTCCCGCAGAGAAGCTTTCTTT. This translates into CASSLDGSSRREAFF.

This clonotype was counted ten times or more. This chain joins TRBV28 and TRBJ1-1, with TRBD1 identical over 7 bases. Germline trimming cut 7 bases from V and 3 bases from J; bases unmatched to any gene: 8. In germline, CDR1 is MDHEN, CDR2 SYDVKM. This CDR3 region has 14 residues. The CDR3 loop reads CASTQGGLDTEAFF. CDR3 DNA: TGTGCCAGCACCCAGGGGGGGCTGGACACTGAAGCTTTCTTT.

This clonotype was seen repeatedly, ten times or more. The rearrangement joins TRBV15 to TRBJ2-3, with D hard to call. The CDR3 consists of 16 residues. Deletions cut 0 bases from V and 6 bases from J, with 16 bases between. Germline values: CDR1 LNHNV, CDR2 YYDKDF (reference sequence). The CDR3 nucleotides are TGTGCCACCAGCAGAGATGAAGGCGCCTTTGGGGATACGCAGTATTTT. Translation: CATSRDEGAFGDTQYF.

This clonotype has more than one count but fewer than ten. J is TRBJ2-7 and V is TRBV5-5; 7 bases line up with TRBD1. Germline V lookup: CDR1 SGHKS, CDR2 YYEKEE (reference sequence). Trimming took 4 bases from V and 2 from J; bases not matched to a gene: 6. The CDR3 consists of 14 residues. The CDR3 protein is CASSARTGPYEQYF. The CDR3 DNA is TGTGCCAGCAGCGCCCGGACAGGACCCTACGAGCAGTACTTC.

The rearrangement uses TRBV6-1 and TRBJ2-5; 7 bases align to TRBD1. The V gene end was trimmed by 6 bases and the J gene end by 0 bases; junction bases not matched to a gene: 4. CDR3 length: 14 residues. Looked up from germline, CDR1 is MNHNS and CDR2 is SASEGT. The CDR3 loop is CASRVGTDQETQYF. The CDR3, as DNA: TGTGCCAGCAGGGTGGGGACAGACCAAGAGACCCAGTACTTC.

In its sample, this clonotype was seen many times. The chain uses TRBV6-2 or TRBV6-3 and TRBJ1-5, with D uncertain. The CDR3 consists of 15 residues. The V end was cut by 0 bases, the J end by 6 bases, with 12 bases between. Germline CDR1 MNHEY, CDR2 SVGEGT. The CDR3 DNA follows: TGTGCCAGCAGTTACTCAAGGGCATTCACTCAGCCCCAGCATTTT. It translates to CASSYSRAFTQPQHF.

To note about this clonotype: This clone may be a read error of a much larger clone one base away. This chain links TRBV3-1 with TRBJ1-2; tentatively, D is TRBD1 (6 bases). Per germline, CDR1 LGHDT and CDR2 YNNKEL (reference sequence). The CDR3 has 13 amino acids. CDR3 amino acids: CASGQRTAGGYTF. As DNA, the CDR3 is TGTGCCAGCGGCCAACGGACAGCGGGGGGCTACACCTTC.

The V gene is TRBV3-1, the J gene TRBJ1-6; unclear D gene. Between the trimmed V and J ends, which lost 4 bases and 7 bases, there was a span of 8 bases. This CDR3 has 13 residues. Germline values: CDR1 LGHDT, CDR2 YNNKEL (reference sequence). In DNA, the CDR3 is TGTGCCAGCAGCCCCCGATCAAATTCACCCCTCCACTTT. This sequence encodes CASSPRSNSPLHF.

This clonotype was detected many times. The rearrangement joins TRBV5-1 to TRBJ2-1; 15 bases line up with TRBD2. Losses at the gene ends were 6 bases for V and 7 bases for J; bases not matched to a gene: 8. Germline assignment: CDR1 SGHRS and CDR2 YFSETQ. The CDR3 loop spans 16 amino acids. CDR3 sequence: CASIRTGTSGRNEQFF. The DNA for the CDR3 is TGCGCCAGCATTCGGACCGGGACTAGCGGGAGGAATGAGCAGTTCTTC.

This clonotype was recorded many times. The chain links TRBV24-1 to TRBJ1-2; TRBD1 might be the D (6 bases). V dropped 6 bases and J dropped 8 bases, with 12 bases sitting between them. There are 12 residues in the CDR3. Germline V gene data show CDR1 as KGHDR and CDR2 as SFDVKD. The CDR3 sequence: CATSYGTRGYTF. In nucleotides, the CDR3 is TGTGCCACCAGTTACGGGACACGGGGCTACACCTTC.

This clonotype was counted only a few times. J is TRBJ1-2 and V is TRBV7-9; TRBD1 matches at 8 bases. The CDR3 contains 15 residues. V dropped 7 bases and J dropped 4; count of bases not matched to a gene: 11. Germline lookup yields CDR1 SEHNR and CDR2 FQNEAQ (reference sequence). CDR3 amino acids: CASTRMGGTGYGYTF. The CDR3 DNA reads TGTGCCAGCACCCGAATGGGGGGGACAGGCTATGGCTACACCTTC.

This clonotype came up a few times. The chain uses TRBV27 and TRBJ1-1; tentative D call: TRBD1 (5 bases). Germline CDR1 is MNHEY and CDR2 is SMNVEV (reference sequence). This CDR3 region has 14 residues. The V gene lost 5 bases and the J gene lost 5 bases, with 15 bases spanning the gap. The CDR3 nucleotides are TGTGCCAGCAGTCCGTCCAGCTGGGGGACTGAAGCTTTCTTT. Translated, it gives CASSPSSWGTEAFF.

This clonotype occurred many times. The chain has TRBV30 and TRBJ2-7, with D possibly matching TRBD1 (8 bases). CDR1 and CDR2 (germline): GTSNPN, SVGIG (reference sequence). The germline V and J ends were trimmed by 2 bases and 2 bases, with 13 bases remaining between them. The CDR3 contains 14 residues. The CDR3 reads CAWSITGGAYEQYF. In nucleotides, the CDR3 is TGTGCCTGGAGTATAACAGGGGGGGCCTACGAGCAGTACTTC.